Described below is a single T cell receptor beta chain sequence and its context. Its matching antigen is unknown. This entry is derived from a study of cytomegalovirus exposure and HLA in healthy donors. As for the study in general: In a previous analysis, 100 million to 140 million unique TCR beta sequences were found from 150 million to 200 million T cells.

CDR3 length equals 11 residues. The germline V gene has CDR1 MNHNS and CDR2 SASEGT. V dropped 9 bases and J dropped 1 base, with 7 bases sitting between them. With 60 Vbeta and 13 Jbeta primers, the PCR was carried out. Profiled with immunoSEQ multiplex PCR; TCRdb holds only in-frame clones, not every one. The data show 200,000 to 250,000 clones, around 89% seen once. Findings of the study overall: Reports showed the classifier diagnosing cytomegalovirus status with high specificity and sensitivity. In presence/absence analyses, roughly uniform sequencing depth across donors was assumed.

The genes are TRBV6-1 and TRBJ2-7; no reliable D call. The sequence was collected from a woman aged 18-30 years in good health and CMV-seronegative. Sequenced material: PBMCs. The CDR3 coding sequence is TGTGCCAGTACAGTTTCCTACGAGCAGTACTTC. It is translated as CASTVSYEQYF.